This record looks at one T cell receptor (beta chain) sequence and its context. This receptor's antigen is unknown. Per-nucleotide qualities are absent, and no much larger clonotype sits a single base away. The data derive from a study of T cell responses to AZD1222 COVID-19 vaccine (dated by TCRdb to 2020 to 2023). Regarding the research as a whole: A total of approximately 240 trial participants underwent TCR sequencing, of whom roughly 210 received two doses of AZD1222 and some 26 received two doses of the MenACWY control vaccine. Trial participants were enrolled by age into 18-55, 56-69 and 70-plus year subgroups, with roughly 160, 29 and 62 TCR-sequenced participants respectively. Study-wide findings and limitations: A significant rise in spike-specific TCR breadth and depth was observed after two AZD1222 doses relative to day 0 and relative to MenACWY recipients. Only a handful of AZD1222 recipients were SARS-CoV-2 seropositive at baseline, limiting conclusions about previously exposed vaccinees. Epitopes outside the regions mutated in the B.1.351 and B.1.1.7 variants were reportedly recognized by nearly half of the unique spike-specific TCRs. Because no day 14 peak-response samples were available, repertoires were characterized only after the peak T cell response. Participants were mostly white British, with more females than males. The authors suggested clonal diversity may have been underestimated. Vaccine-associated CD4 TCRs spanned the whole spike protein, with dominant responses in regions 160-218 and 743-854. The 56-69-year group was small, and its depth increase did not reach significance, likely because of low power.

The CDR3 regions of human TCRbeta chains were analyzed by immunosequencing. Under the source paper's analysis protocol: TCRs in the repertoires were matched against a reference library of SARS-CoV-2-specific TCRs that had been generated with the MIRA antigen-specificity platform. Breadth meant the fraction of unique TCRs that were SARS-CoV-2-associated, whereas depth meant the fraction of total T cells that were SARS-CoV-2-associated. Each spike-specific TCR was assigned to its reactive spike region and to a CD4 or CD8 class using the MIRA data. Log10-transformed breadth and depth values were compared by one-way ANOVA with Sidak's multiple comparisons tests. TCRdb limited this immuneACCESS table to in-frame rearrangements with V and J called. A share of clones is missing; checked studies link under half to unresolved V genes, and the rest is unexplained. V and J calls and clone size come straight from that table; D and trimming were deduced from the DNA. The sample data list 120,000 or so clones, and about 79% of these were observed just once. In total, the top ten clones hold over 25% of the sample.

This specimen's time point label, per the study, means: about 28 days (+/-7) after the second vaccine dose. AZD1222 recipients with second doses at about 4 weeks or about 12 weeks were pooled, because spike-specific TCR depth and breadth did not differ between schedules. Samples from vaccinated people were obtained from the UK trials COV001 and COV002, which included a single-blind randomized controlled phase 2/3 trial of AZD1222 (ChAdOx1 nCoV-19) in healthy adults. Trial participant PBMC samples were collected at day 0 and day 28 after the second dose for TCRbeta chain sequencing. The CDR3 runs 18 residues from the cysteine to the phenylalanine. Just the 54-base CDR3 DNA is kept, in frame starting at base 1. CDR1 and CDR2 are read off the germline V gene as SGDLS and YYNGEE. Clipping removes 0 bases from V and 1 base from J, with 12 as the unmatched junction base count.

This clonotype was sampled from an adult who received the AZD1222 COVID-19 vaccine. The specimen was peripheral blood, collected 28 days after the second AZD1222 dose. The rearranged segments are TRBV9 and TRBJ1-1; a stretch of 7 junction bases matches TRBD1. The CDR3 region reads CASSVALNTGTANTEAFF. The DNA sequence is given as TGTGCCAGCAGCGTAGCCTTAAATACCGGGACAGCGAACACTGAAGCTTTCTTT. Reference TRBV9 and TRBJ1-1 proteins supply the regions before and after the CDR3; the full variable domain is: DSGVTQTPKHLITATGQRVTLRCSPRSGDLSVYWYQQSLDQGLQFLIQYYNGEERAKGNILERFSAQQFPDLHSELNLSSLELGDSALYFCASSVALNTGTANTEAFFGQGTRLTVV.